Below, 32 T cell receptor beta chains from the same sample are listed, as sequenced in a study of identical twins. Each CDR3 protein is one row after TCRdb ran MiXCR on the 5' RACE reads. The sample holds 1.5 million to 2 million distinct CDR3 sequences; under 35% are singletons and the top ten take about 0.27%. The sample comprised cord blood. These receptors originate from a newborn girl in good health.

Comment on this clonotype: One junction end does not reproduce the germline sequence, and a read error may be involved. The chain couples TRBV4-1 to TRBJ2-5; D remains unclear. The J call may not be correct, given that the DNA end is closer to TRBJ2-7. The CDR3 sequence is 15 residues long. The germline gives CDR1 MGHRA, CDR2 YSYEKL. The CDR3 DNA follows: TGCGCCAGCGGCGATTGGATCGGACGGTCCTTCGAGCAGTACTTC. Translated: CASGDWIGRSFEQYF.

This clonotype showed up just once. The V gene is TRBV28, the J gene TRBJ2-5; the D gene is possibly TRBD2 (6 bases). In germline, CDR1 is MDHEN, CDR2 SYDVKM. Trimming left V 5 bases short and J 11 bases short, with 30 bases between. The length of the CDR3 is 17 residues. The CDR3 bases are TGTGCCAGCAGTCCAGGACGCGGGACCCCCAATTACAATGAGCAGTACTTC. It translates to CASSPGRGTPNYNEQYF.

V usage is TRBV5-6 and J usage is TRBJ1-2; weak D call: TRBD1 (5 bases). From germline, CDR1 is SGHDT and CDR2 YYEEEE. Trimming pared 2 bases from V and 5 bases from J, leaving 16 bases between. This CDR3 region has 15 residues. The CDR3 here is CASSFGDLVRYGYTF. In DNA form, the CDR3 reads TGTGCCAGCAGCTTCGGGGACTTAGTGAGATATGGCTACACCTTC. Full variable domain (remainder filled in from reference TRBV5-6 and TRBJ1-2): DAGVTQSPTHLIKTRGQQVTLRCSPKSGHDTVSWYQQALGQGPQFIFQYYEEEERQRGNFPDRFSGHQFPNYSSELNVNALLLGDSALYLCASSFGDLVRYGYTFGSGTRLTVV.

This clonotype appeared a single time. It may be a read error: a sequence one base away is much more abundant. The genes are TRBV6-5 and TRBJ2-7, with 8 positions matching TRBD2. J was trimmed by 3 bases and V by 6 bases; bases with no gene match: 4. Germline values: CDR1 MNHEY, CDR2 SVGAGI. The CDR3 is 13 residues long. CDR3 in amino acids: CASRKRESYEQYF. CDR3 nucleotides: TGTGCCAGCAGAAAGCGGGAGAGCTACGAGCAGTACTTC.

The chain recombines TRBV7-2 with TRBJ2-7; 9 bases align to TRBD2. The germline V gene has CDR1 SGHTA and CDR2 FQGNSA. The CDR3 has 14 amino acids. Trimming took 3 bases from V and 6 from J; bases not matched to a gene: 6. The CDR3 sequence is CASSFFSSGSEQYF. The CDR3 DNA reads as TGTGCCAGCAGCTTTTTTAGTAGCGGGAGCGAGCAGTACTTC.

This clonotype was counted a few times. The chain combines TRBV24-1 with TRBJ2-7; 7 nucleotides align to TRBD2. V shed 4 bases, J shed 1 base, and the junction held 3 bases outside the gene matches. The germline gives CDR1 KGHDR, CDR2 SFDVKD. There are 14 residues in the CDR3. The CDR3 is CATSDGTKSYEQYF. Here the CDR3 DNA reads TGTGCCACCAGTGACGGGACTAAATCCTACGAGCAGTACTTC.

CDR3 protein: CASSQDRGGAGGYTF. In nucleotides, the CDR3 is TGCGCCAGCAGCCAAGATAGAGGGGGCGCCGGGGGCTACACCTTC. The chain links TRBV4-1 to TRBJ1-2; TRBD1 matches at 7 bases. From germline, CDR1 is MGHRA and CDR2 YSYEKL. J lost 8 bases, V lost 0 bases, and 9 bases had no gene match. The CDR3 length is 15 residues.

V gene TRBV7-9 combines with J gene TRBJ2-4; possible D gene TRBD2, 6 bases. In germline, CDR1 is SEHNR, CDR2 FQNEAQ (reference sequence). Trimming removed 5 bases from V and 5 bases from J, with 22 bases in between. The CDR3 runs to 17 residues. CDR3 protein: CASSPRLGGSSQNIQYF. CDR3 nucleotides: TGTGCCAGCAGCCCTCGACTAGGAGGGAGTTCCCAAAACATTCAGTACTTC. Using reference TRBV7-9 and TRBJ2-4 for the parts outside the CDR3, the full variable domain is DTGVSQNPRHKITKRGQNVTFRCDPISEHNRLYWYRQTLGQGPEFLTYFQNEAQLEKSRLLSDRFSAERPKGSFSTLEIQRTEQGDSAMYLCASSPRLGGSSQNIQYFGAGTRLSVL.

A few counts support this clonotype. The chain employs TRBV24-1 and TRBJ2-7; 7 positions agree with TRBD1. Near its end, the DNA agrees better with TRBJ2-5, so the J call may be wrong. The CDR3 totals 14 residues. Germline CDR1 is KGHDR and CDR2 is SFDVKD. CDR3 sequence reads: CATSAVTGVSTQYF. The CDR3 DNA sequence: TGTGCCACCAGTGCTGTAACAGGGGTATCGACCCAGTACTTC.

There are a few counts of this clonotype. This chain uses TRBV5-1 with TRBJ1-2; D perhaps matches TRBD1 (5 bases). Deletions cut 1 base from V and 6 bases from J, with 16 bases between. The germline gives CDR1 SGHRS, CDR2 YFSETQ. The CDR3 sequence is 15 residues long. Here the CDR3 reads CASSLSKGRADGYTF. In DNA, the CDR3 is TGCGCCAGCAGCTTGAGTAAGGGCAGGGCGGATGGCTACACCTTC.

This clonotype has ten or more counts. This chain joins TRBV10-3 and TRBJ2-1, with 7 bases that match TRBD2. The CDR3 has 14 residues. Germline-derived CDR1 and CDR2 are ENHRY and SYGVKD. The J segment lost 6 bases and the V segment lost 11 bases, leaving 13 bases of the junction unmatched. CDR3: CACGGSSSANEQFF. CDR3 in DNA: TGTGCCTGCGGGGGATCCTCCTCGGCCAATGAGCAGTTCTTC.

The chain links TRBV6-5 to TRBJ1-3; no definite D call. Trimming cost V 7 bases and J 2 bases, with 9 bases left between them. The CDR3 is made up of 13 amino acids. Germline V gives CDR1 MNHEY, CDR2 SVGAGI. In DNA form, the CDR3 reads TGTGCCAGCAAAAAGGGTACTGGAAACACCATATATTTT. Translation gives CASKKGTGNTIYF.

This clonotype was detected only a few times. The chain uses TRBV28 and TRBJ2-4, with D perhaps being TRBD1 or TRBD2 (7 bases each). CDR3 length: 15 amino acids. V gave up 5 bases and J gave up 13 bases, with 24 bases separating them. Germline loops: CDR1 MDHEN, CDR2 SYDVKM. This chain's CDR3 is CASSPFRTPGGEQYF. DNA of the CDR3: TGTGCCAGCAGTCCCTTCCGAACTCCAGGGGGGGAGCAGTACTTC.

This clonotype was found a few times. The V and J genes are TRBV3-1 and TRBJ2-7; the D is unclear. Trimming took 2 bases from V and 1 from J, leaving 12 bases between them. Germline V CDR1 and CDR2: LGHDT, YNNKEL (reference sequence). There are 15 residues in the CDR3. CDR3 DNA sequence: TGTGCCAGCAGCCAATACCGGGTTGGGTCCTACGAGCAGTACTTC. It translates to CASSQYRVGSYEQYF.

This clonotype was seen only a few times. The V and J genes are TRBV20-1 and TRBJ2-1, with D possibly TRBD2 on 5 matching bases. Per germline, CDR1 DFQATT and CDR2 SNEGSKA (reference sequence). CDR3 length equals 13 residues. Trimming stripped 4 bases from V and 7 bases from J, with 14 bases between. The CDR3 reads CSATLAIVNEQFF. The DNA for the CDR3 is TGCAGTGCTACGCTAGCTATCGTAAATGAGCAGTTCTTC.

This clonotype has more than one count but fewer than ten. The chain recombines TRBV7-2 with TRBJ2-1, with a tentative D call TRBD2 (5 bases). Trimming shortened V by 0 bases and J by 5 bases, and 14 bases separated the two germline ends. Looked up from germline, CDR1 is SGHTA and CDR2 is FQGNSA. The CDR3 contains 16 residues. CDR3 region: CASSLAWLEGHNEQFF. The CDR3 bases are TGTGCCAGCAGCTTAGCGTGGCTAGAGGGCCACAATGAGCAGTTCTTC.

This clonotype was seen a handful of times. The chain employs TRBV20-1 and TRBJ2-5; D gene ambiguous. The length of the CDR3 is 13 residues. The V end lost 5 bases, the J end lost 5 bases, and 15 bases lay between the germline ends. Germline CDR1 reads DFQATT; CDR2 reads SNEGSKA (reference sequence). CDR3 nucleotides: TGCAGTGCTCCTGTGATTGTTTTGGAGACCCAGTACTTC. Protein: CSAPVIVLETQYF.

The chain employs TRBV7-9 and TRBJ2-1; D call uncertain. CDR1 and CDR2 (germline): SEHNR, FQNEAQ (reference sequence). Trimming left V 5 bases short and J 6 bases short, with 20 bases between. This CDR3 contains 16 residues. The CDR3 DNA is TGTGCCAGCAGCCCCCCCCTTCGGCATAGCCCCAATGAGCAGTTCTTC. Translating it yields CASSPPLRHSPNEQFF.

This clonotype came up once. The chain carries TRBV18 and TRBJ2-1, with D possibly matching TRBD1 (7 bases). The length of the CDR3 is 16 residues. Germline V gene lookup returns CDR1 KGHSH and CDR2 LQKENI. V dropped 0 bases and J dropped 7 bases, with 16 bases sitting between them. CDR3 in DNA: TGTGCCAGCTCACCACCGGGACTTCTACAGGGGAATGAGCAGTTCTTC. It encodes CASSPPGLLQGNEQFF. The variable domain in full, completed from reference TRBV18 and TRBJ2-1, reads NAGVMQNPRHLVRRRGQEARLRCSPMKGHSHVYWYRQLPEEGLKFMVYLQKENIIDESGMPKERFSAEFPKEGPSILRIQQVVRGDSAAYFCASSPPGLLQGNEQFFGPGTRLTVL.

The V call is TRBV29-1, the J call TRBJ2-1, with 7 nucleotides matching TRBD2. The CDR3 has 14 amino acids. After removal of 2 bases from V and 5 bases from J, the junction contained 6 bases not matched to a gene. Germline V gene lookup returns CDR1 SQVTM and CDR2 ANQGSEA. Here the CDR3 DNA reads TGCAGCGTTGAATTCCGGGGGGTCCACAATGAGCAGTTCTTC. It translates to CSVEFRGVHNEQFF.

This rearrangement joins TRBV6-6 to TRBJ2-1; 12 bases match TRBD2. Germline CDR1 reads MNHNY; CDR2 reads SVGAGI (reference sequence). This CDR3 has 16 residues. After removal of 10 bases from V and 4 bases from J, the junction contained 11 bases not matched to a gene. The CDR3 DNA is TGTGCCAACAGCTATAGGACTAGCGGGAAATACAATGAGCAGTTCTTC. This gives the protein CANSYRTSGKYNEQFF.

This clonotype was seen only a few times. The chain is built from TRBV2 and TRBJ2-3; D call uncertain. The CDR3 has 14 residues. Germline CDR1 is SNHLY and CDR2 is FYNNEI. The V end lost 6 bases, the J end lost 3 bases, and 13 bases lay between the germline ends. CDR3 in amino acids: CASRSEMVTDTQYF. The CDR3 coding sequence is TGTGCCAGCAGATCAGAGATGGTTACAGATACGCAGTATTTT.

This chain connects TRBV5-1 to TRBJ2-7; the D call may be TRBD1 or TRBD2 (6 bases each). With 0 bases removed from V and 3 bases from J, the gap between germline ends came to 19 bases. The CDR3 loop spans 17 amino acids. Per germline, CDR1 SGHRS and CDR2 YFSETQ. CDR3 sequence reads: CASSLVARSGADYEQYF. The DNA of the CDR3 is TGCGCCAGCAGCTTGGTAGCCCGCTCGGGGGCAGACTACGAGCAGTACTTC.

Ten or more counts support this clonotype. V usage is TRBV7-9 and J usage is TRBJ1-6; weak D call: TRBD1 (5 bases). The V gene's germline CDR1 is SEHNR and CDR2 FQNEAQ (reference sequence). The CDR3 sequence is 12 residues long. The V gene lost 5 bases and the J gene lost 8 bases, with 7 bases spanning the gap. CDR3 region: CASSQTDSPLHF. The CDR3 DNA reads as TGTGCCAGCAGCCAGACAGATTCACCCCTCCACTTT.

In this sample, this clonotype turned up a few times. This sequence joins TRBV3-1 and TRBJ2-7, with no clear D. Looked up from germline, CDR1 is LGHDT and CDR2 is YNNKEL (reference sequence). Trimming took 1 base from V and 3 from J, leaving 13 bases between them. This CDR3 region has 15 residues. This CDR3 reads CASSQGASANYEQYF. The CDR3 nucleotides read TGTGCCAGCAGCCAAGGGGCGAGCGCCAACTACGAGCAGTACTTC.

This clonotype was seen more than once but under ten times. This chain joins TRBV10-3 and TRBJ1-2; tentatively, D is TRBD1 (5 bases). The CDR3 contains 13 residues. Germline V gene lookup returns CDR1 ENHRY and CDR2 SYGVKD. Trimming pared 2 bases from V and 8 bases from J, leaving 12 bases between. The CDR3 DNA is TGTGCCATCAGTGAGGTGCGGGGCGAGGGCTACACCTTC. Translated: CAISEVRGEGYTF.

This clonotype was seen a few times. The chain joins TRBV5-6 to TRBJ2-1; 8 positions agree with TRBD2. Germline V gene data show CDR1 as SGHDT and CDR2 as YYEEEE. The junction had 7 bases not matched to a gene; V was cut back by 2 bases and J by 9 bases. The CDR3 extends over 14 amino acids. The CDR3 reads CASSLRAGVGEQFF. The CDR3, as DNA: TGTGCCAGCAGCTTACGAGCGGGAGTCGGTGAGCAGTTCTTC. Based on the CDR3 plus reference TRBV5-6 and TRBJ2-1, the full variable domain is DAGVTQSPTHLIKTRGQQVTLRCSPKSGHDTVSWYQQALGQGPQFIFQYYEEEERQRGNFPDRFSGHQFPNYSSELNVNALLLGDSALYLCASSLRAGVGEQFFGPGTRLTVL.

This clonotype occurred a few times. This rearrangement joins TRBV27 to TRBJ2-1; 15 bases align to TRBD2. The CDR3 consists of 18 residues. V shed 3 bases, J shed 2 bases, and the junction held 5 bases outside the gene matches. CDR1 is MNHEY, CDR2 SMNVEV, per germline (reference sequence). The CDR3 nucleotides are TGTGCCAGCAGTTTTTTTTGGACTAGCGGGAGGGCCTACAATGAGCAGTTCTTC. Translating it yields CASSFFWTSGRAYNEQFF.

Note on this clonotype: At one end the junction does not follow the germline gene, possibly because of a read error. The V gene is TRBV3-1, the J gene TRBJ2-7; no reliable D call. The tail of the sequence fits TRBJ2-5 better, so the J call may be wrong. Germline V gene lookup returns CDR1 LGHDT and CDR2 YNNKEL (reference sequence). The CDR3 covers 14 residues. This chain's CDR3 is CAGSQRPAQETQYF. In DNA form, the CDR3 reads TGTGCCGGCAGCCAAAGGCCAGCTCAAGAGACCCAGTACTTC.

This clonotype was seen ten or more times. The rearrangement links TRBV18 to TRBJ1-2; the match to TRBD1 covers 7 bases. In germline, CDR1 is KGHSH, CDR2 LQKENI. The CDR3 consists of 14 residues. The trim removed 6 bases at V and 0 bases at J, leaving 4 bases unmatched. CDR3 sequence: CASSTDRANYGYTF. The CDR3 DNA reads TGTGCCAGCTCGACCGACAGGGCTAACTATGGCTACACCTTC.

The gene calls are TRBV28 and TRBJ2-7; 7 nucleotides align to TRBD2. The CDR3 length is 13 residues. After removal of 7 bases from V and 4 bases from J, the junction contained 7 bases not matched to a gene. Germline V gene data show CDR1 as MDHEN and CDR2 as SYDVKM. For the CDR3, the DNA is TGTGCCAGCAAGCGCGGGAGTTTTTACGAGCAGTACTTC. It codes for CASKRGSFYEQYF.

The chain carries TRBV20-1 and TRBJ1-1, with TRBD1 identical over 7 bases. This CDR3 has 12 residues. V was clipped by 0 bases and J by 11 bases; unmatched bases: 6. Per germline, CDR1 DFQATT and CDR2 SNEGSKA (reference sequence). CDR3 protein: CSARDPRGAAFF. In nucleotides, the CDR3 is TGCAGTGCTAGAGACCCCAGGGGGGCGGCTTTCTTT.